This T cell receptor (beta chain) was profiled in a study of cytomegalovirus exposure and HLA in healthy donors. Study outcomes and limitations: In a later analysis, HLA-associated TCR beta chains were more clonally expanded than equally common others. Whilst most TCR sequences proved rare, a subset of public TCRs occurred across many donors.

The PCR employed 60 Vbeta primers together with 13 Jbeta primers. The repertoire was sequenced with immunoSEQ multiplex PCR; TCRdb's copy has only in-frame clones and lacks some. This table holds 150,000 to 200,000 clones, approximately 81% found once. The ends were cut back, 0 bases at V and 2 bases at J, with 11 bases in the middle. The germline CDR1 and CDR2 sequences are SGHDN and FVKESK. CDR3 size: 16 residues. Note on this clone: Antigen unknown.

The sample taken for sequencing was PBMCs. This chain links TRBV14 with TRBJ2-1; D is unclear. The source is a woman younger than 35 in good health and CMV-seropositive. CDR3: CASSQELRITYNEQFF. DNA of the CDR3: TGTGCCAGCAGCCAAGAGCTGAGGATAACCTACAATGAGCAGTTCTTC.